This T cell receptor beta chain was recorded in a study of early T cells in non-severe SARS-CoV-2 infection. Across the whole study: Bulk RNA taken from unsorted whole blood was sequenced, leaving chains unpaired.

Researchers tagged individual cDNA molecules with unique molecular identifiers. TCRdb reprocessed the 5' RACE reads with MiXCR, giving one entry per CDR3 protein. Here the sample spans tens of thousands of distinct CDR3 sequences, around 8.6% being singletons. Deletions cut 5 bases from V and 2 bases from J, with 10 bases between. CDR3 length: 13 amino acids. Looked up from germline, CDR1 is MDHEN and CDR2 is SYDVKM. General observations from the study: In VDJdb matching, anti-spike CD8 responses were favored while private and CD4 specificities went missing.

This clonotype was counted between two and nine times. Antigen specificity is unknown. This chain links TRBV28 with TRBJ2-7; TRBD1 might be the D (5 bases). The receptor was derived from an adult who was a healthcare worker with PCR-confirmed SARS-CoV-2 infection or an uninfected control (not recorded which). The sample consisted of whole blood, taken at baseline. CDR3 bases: TGTGCCAGCAGTGGAGACAGCACCTACGAGCAGTACTTC. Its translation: CASSGDSTYEQYF.